The 3 T cell receptor beta chains in this list originate from one sample, sequenced in a study of neoadjuvant nivolumab and ipilimumab in lung cancer. Generated by immunoSEQ multiplex PCR, the TCRdb table keeps only in-frame clones and is missing some. The data contain thousands of clones, 88% of them seen just once; the ten biggest clones take up roughly 4.9%. The source was adjacent normal lung tissue, collected after neoadjuvant nivolumab, alone or with ipilimumab, at or shortly before surgery. These receptors were taken from an adult with non-small cell lung cancer.

The chain combines TRBV5-8 with TRBJ2-7; tentatively, D is TRBD2 (6 bases). Looked up from germline, CDR1 is SGHTS and CDR2 is YDEGEE. The CDR3 sequence is 15 residues long. Between the trimmed V and J ends, which lost 10 bases and 5 bases, there was a span of 25 bases. As DNA, the CDR3 is TGTGCCCCCGGGGGAGAGGGAGTTCGTTGGCACGAGCAGTACTTC. Translating it yields CAPGGEGVRWHEQYF. The variable domain in full, completed from reference TRBV5-8 and TRBJ2-7, reads EAGVTQSPTHLIKTRGQQATLRCSPISGHTSVYWYQQALGLGLQFLLWYDEGEERNRGNFPPRFSGRQFPNYSSELNVNALELEDSALYLCAPGGEGVRWHEQYFGPGTRLTVT.

The genes are TRBV15 and TRBJ1-1; D unclear. Germline assignment: CDR1 LNHNV and CDR2 YYDKDF (reference sequence). V gave up 6 bases and J gave up 3 bases, with 8 bases separating them. This CDR3 comprises 12 residues. CDR3: CATSELDTEAFF. The CDR3 DNA reads TGTGCCACCAGTGAGTTGGACACTGAAGCTTTCTTT.

This clone was observed a single time. The V gene is TRBV10-2, the J gene TRBJ1-2, with D hard to call. CDR1 and CDR2 from the germline V gene are WSHSY and SAAADI. Trimming took off 10 bases at V and 8 bases at J, with 17 bases between the two ends. The CDR3 has 12 amino acids. As DNA, the CDR3 is TGCGCCACCAAACCCGGGCAGGCGGGCTACACCTTC. Translating it yields CATKPGQAGYTF.